A single sample gave rise to the 17 T cell receptor beta chains below, sequenced in a study of response to subunit inactivated influenza vaccine. TCRdb re-called the RT-PCR reads through MiXCR, storing one row per CDR3 protein. The data hold roughly 540,000 distinct CDR3 sequences, with roughly 23% observed a single time. These same records also appear under a second study, on T cells expressing NK-cell markers. In that study: TCR beta cDNA was generated via 5'RACE template switching incorporating UMIs.

The starting material was CD4+ T cells sorted from PBMCs, obtained 11 to 12 days after vaccination. The receptors here all came from a man aged 45-65 years who received an inactivated influenza vaccine.

V is TRBV20-1 and J is TRBJ1-5; TRBD1 might be the D (6 bases). Germline V gives CDR1 DFQATT, CDR2 SNEGSKA (reference sequence). The length of the CDR3 is 13 residues. V was shortened by 5 bases and J by 5 bases, with 13 bases between the two germline ends. CDR3 amino acids: CSAVETGYQPQHF. As DNA, the CDR3 is TGCAGTGCTGTAGAGACAGGTTATCAGCCCCAGCATTTT.

This clonotype was detected only a few times. The chain joins TRBV4-2 to TRBJ2-1, with 14 nucleotides matching TRBD2. CDR3 length: 19 amino acids. J gave up 4 bases and V 4 bases, and 12 bases lay outside the gene matches. CDR1 and CDR2 from the germline V gene are LGHNA and YNFKEQ. The CDR3 DNA reads as TGTGCCAGCAGCCGTCTGGGCGGGACTAGCGGGAGTTATTACAATGAGCAGTTCTTC. It yields the protein CASSRLGGTSGSYYNEQFF.

Many counts were recorded for this clonotype. This chain connects TRBV4-1 to TRBJ1-5; no definite D call. Germline CDR1 reads MGHRA; CDR2 reads YSYEKL. The CDR3 contains 14 residues. V was trimmed by 1 base and J by 7 bases, leaving 11 bases between them. The CDR3 spells CASSQAFSTQPQHF. In DNA form, the CDR3 reads TGCGCCAGCAGCCAAGCCTTTAGTACCCAGCCCCAGCATTTT.

This clonotype has just one count. The genes are TRBV7-6 and TRBJ2-1; TRBD2 might be the D (6 bases). The germline V gene encodes CDR1 SGHVS and CDR2 FNYEAQ. The CDR3 is 14 amino acids. V shed 5 bases and J shed 7 bases, with 15 bases lying between them. CDR3 DNA sequence: TGTGCCAGCAGCCGCGGGGTGAGCGAAAATGAGCAGTTCTTC. Translating gives CASSRGVSENEQFF.

This clonotype occurred a few times. J is TRBJ2-1 and V is TRBV12-3 or TRBV12-4; TRBD2 matches at 7 bases. Losses at the gene ends were 5 bases for V and 8 bases for J; bases not matched to a gene: 9. The CDR3 consists of 14 residues. Here the CDR3 DNA reads TGTGCCAGCAGTATCAAACTAGCGCTCGATGAGCAGTTCTTC. Protein sequence: CASSIKLALDEQFF.

This chain connects TRBV24-1 to TRBJ2-1; 10 nucleotides agree with TRBD2. CDR1 and CDR2 (germline): KGHDR, SFDVKD. V trimming: 4 bases; J trimming: 5 bases; junction bases outside the gene matches: 7. The CDR3 contains 16 residues. CDR3 in amino acids: CATSDLTSGPDNEQFF. Written as DNA, the CDR3 is TGTGCCACCAGTGACCTGACTAGCGGGCCCGACAATGAGCAGTTCTTC.

V is TRBV20-1 and J is TRBJ2-1; perhaps TRBD2 as D (7 bases). The CDR3 is made up of 15 amino acids. Germline CDR1 and CDR2: DFQATT and SNEGSKA (reference sequence). V was shortened by 1 base and J by 6 bases, with 16 bases between the two germline ends. The CDR3 sequence is CSARALGGGPNEQFF. CDR3 DNA: TGCAGTGCTAGAGCGTTGGGGGGGGGCCCCAATGAGCAGTTCTTC.

This sequence joins TRBV6-1 and TRBJ1-1, with a possible D match to TRBD1 (5 bases). Trimming stripped 7 bases from V and 0 bases from J, with 15 bases between. Germline V gene data show CDR1 as MNHNS and CDR2 as SASEGT. This CDR3 region has 15 residues. The CDR3 spells CASIGLSDMNTEAFF. CDR3 nucleotide sequence: TGTGCCAGCATCGGTCTCTCGGACATGAACACTGAAGCTTTCTTT.

The rearrangement links TRBV20-1 to TRBJ2-1; 10 bases line up with TRBD2. This CDR3 is built from 15 residues. The V and J ends lost 0 bases and 8 bases, in that order; junction bases with no gene match: 7. Germline loops: CDR1 DFQATT, CDR2 SNEGSKA (reference sequence). This CDR3 reads CSARDRTSGWDEQFF. CDR3 nucleotide sequence: TGCAGTGCTAGAGATCGGACTAGCGGATGGGATGAGCAGTTCTTC.

This chain joins TRBV5-1 and TRBJ2-2; possibly TRBD1 or TRBD2 for D (6 bases each). The CDR3 sequence is 17 residues long. Germline lookup yields CDR1 SGHRS and CDR2 YFSETQ. V was pared by 0 bases and J by 0 bases, with 12 bases between. CDR3 protein: CASSLESGAANTGELFF. The DNA for the CDR3 is TGCGCCAGCAGCTTGGAGTCGGGGGCCGCGAACACCGGGGAGCTGTTTTTT.

This clonotype was picked up a small number of times. V usage is TRBV7-9 and J usage is TRBJ2-7, with a possible D match to TRBD1 (5 bases). V dropped 5 bases and J dropped 7 bases, with 6 bases sitting between them. The germline V gene has CDR1 SEHNR and CDR2 FQNEAQ (reference sequence). The CDR3 runs to 10 residues. Here the CDR3 DNA reads TGTGCCAGCAGCGCAGGGGAGCAGTACTTC. It encodes CASSAGEQYF.

V usage is TRBV3-1 and J usage is TRBJ1-2, with D possibly TRBD1 on 5 matching bases. CDR1 and CDR2 from the germline V gene are LGHDT and YNNKEL (reference sequence). Trimming left V 6 bases short and J 0 bases short, with 8 bases between. The CDR3 spans 13 residues. CDR3 sequence: CASSATANYGYTF. The CDR3 nucleotides are TGTGCCAGCAGTGCGACAGCTAACTATGGCTACACCTTC. Based on the CDR3 plus reference TRBV3-1 and TRBJ1-2, the full variable domain is DTAVSQTPKYLVTQMGNDKSIKCEQNLGHDTMYWYKQDSKKFLKIMFSYNNKELIINETVPNRFSPKSPDKAHLNLHINSLELGDSAVYFCASSATANYGYTFGSGTRLTVV.

V usage is TRBV5-1 and J usage is TRBJ1-2; D remains unclear. V dropped 0 bases and J dropped 3 bases, with 12 bases sitting between them. The CDR3 length is 15 residues. Per germline, CDR1 SGHRS and CDR2 YFSETQ. The CDR3: CASSLESPEDYGYTF. CDR3 DNA: TGCGCCAGCAGCTTGGAGTCCCCGGAGGACTATGGCTACACCTTC. The variable domain in full, with the rest retrieved from reference TRBV5-1 and TRBJ1-2, is KAGVTQTPRYLIKTRGQQVTLSCSPISGHRSVSWYQQTPGQGLQFLFEYFSETQRNKGNFPGRFSGRQFSNSRSEMNVSTLELGDSALYLCASSLESPEDYGYTFGSGTRLTVV.

This clonotype has at least ten counts. V is TRBV10-2 and J is TRBJ2-7; D is possibly TRBD1 (5 bases). The V end lost 4 bases, the J end lost 5 bases, and 18 bases lay between the germline ends. Germline values: CDR1 WSHSY, CDR2 SAAADI. The CDR3 length is 15 residues. Written as DNA, the CDR3 is TGCGCCAGCAGTGGGATGGTGGGGCTTCTCGACGAGCAGTACTTC. It specifies CASSGMVGLLDEQYF.

There are a few counts of this clonotype. The genes are TRBV6-6 and TRBJ2-2; D gene unclear. The germline CDR1 and CDR2 sequences are MNHNY and SVGAGI (reference sequence). Trimming left V 10 bases short and J 0 bases short, with 9 bases between. The CDR3 is 13 residues long. The CDR3 nucleotides read TGTGCCACCCGACAAACGAACACCGGGGAGCTGTTTTTT. Translating gives CATRQTNTGELFF.

V usage is TRBV7-8 and J usage is TRBJ2-2, with D tentatively TRBD1 (5 bases). Trimming took 6 bases from V and 0 from J, leaving 11 bases between them. The CDR3 consists of 15 residues. Looked up from germline, CDR1 is SGHVS and CDR2 is FQNEAQ. The CDR3 bases are TGTGCCAGCAGACAGGCCGAAACGAACACCGGGGAGCTGTTTTTT. Encoded protein: CASRQAETNTGELFF.

The chain uses TRBV12-3 or TRBV12-4 and TRBJ2-3, with TRBD2 identical over 7 bases. This CDR3 region has 21 residues. The trim removed 0 bases at V and 1 base at J, leaving 19 bases unmatched. The CDR3 is CASSLAPSGHLQAVGTDTQYF. The CDR3 nucleotides read TGTGCCAGCAGTTTAGCGCCTAGCGGACACCTCCAAGCGGTTGGCACAGATACGCAGTATTTT.